This T cell receptor (beta chain) was identified during a study of graft-versus-host responses after intestinal transplantation. Looking at the study overall: Transplants were multivisceral, liver-intestinal, or isolated intestinal. Recipients across the board were started on anti-thymocyte globulin induction, then kept on tacrolimus and steroids for around three years. Study results and limitations: Allografts of patients with graft-donor T cell macrochimerism showed high graft-versus-host to host-versus-graft clone ratios. Analysis identified GvH clones in recipient marrow, with some appearing first in ileum or blood.

This CDR3 spans 13 amino acids. V lost 0 bases to trimming and J lost 0 bases, with 5 bases between them. Germline-derived CDR1 and CDR2 are GTSNPN and SVGIG (reference sequence). Profiled with immunoSEQ multiplex PCR; TCRdb holds only in-frame clones, not every one. The repertoire holds around 30,000 clones, with approximately 87% as singletons. Note on this clone: The antigen is unknown.

V gene TRBV30 combines with J gene TRBJ1-1; D uncertain. The material sequenced was PBMCs, taken about 27 days after intestinal transplant. This clonotype was sampled from a human patient who received an intestinal transplant, so some T cells may come from the graft donor. This CDR3 reads CAWSVRVNTEAFF. The CDR3 DNA reads as TGTGCCTGGAGTGTACGAGTGAACACTGAAGCTTTCTTT.